A selection of T cell receptor beta chains follows, all from one sample in a study of T cell changes during pregnancy in multiple sclerosis. Sequenced by immunoSEQ multiplex PCR; TCRdb stores in-frame clones only, minus some. Among tens of thousands of clones listed, around 92% were seen once. Specimen: peripheral blood, collected in the third trimester of pregnancy. These receptor sequences come from a female donor with multiple sclerosis, enrolled in a pregnancy study. Both conserved end residues are part of each CDR3. A D gene is named only where the DNA matches it firmly. Not all rows give a size; the values are once, few, many and, for expanded clones, a class.

V gene	J gene	clone size	D gene	CDR3 DNA	CDR3 protein
TRBV7-3	TRBJ2-1	NA	NA	TGTGCCAGCAGCTTAACATCCGGGTACAATGAGCAGTTCTTC	CASSLTSGYNEQFF
TRBV9	TRBJ2-1	NA	NA	TGTGCCAGCAGCGTAGCTGGGGAGAACGGAAATGAGCAGTTCTTC	CASSVAGENGNEQFF
TRBV14	TRBJ1-3	NA	NA	TGTGCCAGCAGCCAAGATGCGGGCACAGTTTACTCTGGAAACACCATATATTTT	CASSQDAGTVYSGNTIYF
TRBV5-1	TRBJ2-1	NA	NA	TGCGCCAGCAGCCCGGGGGGCTATACTTACAATGAGCAGTTCTTC	CASSPGGYTYNEQFF
TRBV6-1	TRBJ2-3	NA	TRBD2	TGTGCCACCCAAGTAAATAGCGGGAGCCCAGATACGCAGTATTTT	CATQVNSGSPDTQYF
TRBV6-5	TRBJ2-4	few	TRBD1	TGTGCCAGCAGTCCCAGGGGGCTGGAAAACATTCAGTACTTC	CASSPRGLENIQYF
TRBV7-9	TRBJ1-1	once	NA	TGTGCCAGCAGCCCGGGAGCACGCACTGAAGCTTTCTTT	CASSPGARTEAFF
TRBV11-2	TRBJ2-2	NA	TRBD1	TGTGCCAGCAGCACATTCACAGGGGGCGACACCGGGGAGCTGTTTTTT	CASSTFTGGDTGELFF
TRBV7-3	TRBJ2-3	NA	TRBD2	TGTGCCAGCAGCTTACACCCACTAGCGGGGATCACAGATACGCAGTATTTT	CASSLHPLAGITDTQYF
TRBV7-9	TRBJ2-1	NA	TRBD2	TGTGCCAGCAGCTTAGGGACTAGCGGGATTCGGGATGAGCAGTTCTTC	CASSLGTSGIRDEQFF
TRBV5-1	TRBJ1-1	NA	NA	TGCGCCAGCAGCTTGGGTGGGGGCGGCACTGAAGCTTTCTTT	CASSLGGGGTEAFF
TRBV11-3	TRBJ1-2	NA	NA	TGTGCCAGCAGCTCGACAGGCTGGGGCTACACCTTC	CASSSTGWGYTF
TRBV18	TRBJ2-5	NA	NA	TGTGCCAGCTCACCACGTCTAGAGGTAGAGACCCAGTACTTC	CASSPRLEVETQYF
TRBV5-1	TRBJ1-1	few	NA	TGCGCCAGCAGCTTTGACAGGACCGAGGGAAACACTGAAGCTTTCTTT	CASSFDRTEGNTEAFF
TRBV27	TRBJ1-2	NA	NA	TGTGCCAGCAGTTTTCAACCCCCGGGAGCCTATGGCTACACCTTC	CASSFQPPGAYGYTF
TRBV7-9	TRBJ2-3	NA	TRBD2	TGTGCCAGCAGCTCCTCTAGCGGCCCCACAGATACGCAGTATTTT	CASSSSSGPTDTQYF
TRBV5-6	TRBJ2-1	NA	TRBD1	TGTGCCAGCAGCCCGGGACAGCCATTGAGAGTAAAGAATGAGCAGTTCTTC	CASSPGQPLRVKNEQFF
TRBV2	TRBJ2-5	NA	TRBD1	TGTGCCAGCAGCGACAGGCGACCGGGACAGGGGGGAGAGACCCAGTACTTC	CASSDRRPGQGGETQYF
TRBV15	TRBJ1-3	few	NA	TGTGCCACCAGCAGAGATGGCCGGGGTTCTGGAAACACCATATATTTT	CATSRDGRGSGNTIYF
TRBV5-4	TRBJ2-1	NA	TRBD2	TGTGCCAGCAGCCTAGCGGACACGGGGGTTGAGCAGTTCTTC	CASSLADTGVEQFF
TRBV19	TRBJ1-5	NA	NA	TGTGCCAGTAGTCCGGCGGGAGGATATCAGCCCCAGCATTTT	CASSPAGGYQPQHF
TRBV6-5	TRBJ1-4	NA	TRBD1	TGTGCCAGCAGTCCGGGACAGCCTAGGGAAAAACTGTTTTTT	CASSPGQPREKLFF
TRBV28	TRBJ1-1	once	TRBD1	TGTGCCAGCAGCTCCCCCGGACAGGGGGCATTGAACACTGAAGCTTTCTTT	CASSSPGQGALNTEAFF
TRBV2	TRBJ1-5	NA	TRBD1	TGTGCCAGCAGGGGGGACAGTTATCAGCCCCAGCATTTT	CASRGDSYQPQHF
TRBV14	TRBJ2-7	NA	NA	TGTGCCAGCAGCGGGCAGCTTTCCTACGAGCAGTACTTC	CASSGQLSYEQYF
TRBV29-1	TRBJ2-1	once	TRBD2	TGCAGCTCCACTAGCGGGAGACCCAATGAGCAGTTCTTC	CSSTSGRPNEQFF
TRBV2	TRBJ2-1	NA	TRBD2	TGTGCCAGCAGTGAAGGAGCGGGAGGAGGAAATGAGCAGTTCTTC	CASSEGAGGGNEQFF
TRBV12-5	TRBJ2-3	NA	TRBD1	TGTGCTAGTGGTTTGTTCACAGGGGGCCTGGCCACAGATACGCAGTATTTT	CASGLFTGGLATDTQYF
TRBV7-2	TRBJ2-5	NA	NA	TGTGCCAGCAGCTTAGCTGCGGGATCCGGGGAGACCCAGTACTTC	CASSLAAGSGETQYF
TRBV7-9	TRBJ1-5	NA	NA	TGTGCCAGCAGCCATTTAAGCCGCGGGGACGGGAGTCAGCCCCAGCATTTT	CASSHLSRGDGSQPQHF
TRBV6-6	TRBJ2-7	NA	NA	TGTGCCAGCAGTCAAGAGGGCGAGCAGTACTTC	CASSQEGEQYF
TRBV27	TRBJ2-2	NA	NA	TGTGCCAGCATGGGACAAATGAACACCGGGGAGCTGTTTTTT	CASMGQMNTGELFF
TRBV21-1	TRBJ1-4	once	NA	TGTGCCAGCAGCAAAGAGAGAGCGTACCTTGCAACTAATGAAAAACTGTTTTTT	CASSKERAYLATNEKLFF
TRBV11-3	TRBJ1-1	NA	NA	TGTGCCAGCAGCTCCAGGGGCGGCACTGAAGCTTTCTTT	CASSSRGGTEAFF
TRBV7-2	TRBJ1-2	NA	TRBD1	TGTGCCAGCAGCTTAGTTGGGACAGGGGGCTATTCCGGCTACACCTTC	CASSLVGTGGYSGYTF
TRBV7-3	TRBJ2-3	NA	TRBD2	TGTGCCAGCAGCCGGACTAGCGGAGATACGCAGTATTTT	CASSRTSGDTQYF
TRBV28	TRBJ2-6	NA	NA	TGTGCCAGCAGTTTACCCGGAGAAGGGGCTGGGGCCAACGTCCTGACTTTC	CASSLPGEGAGANVLTF
TRBV11-3	TRBJ1-5	NA	TRBD1	TGTGCCAGCAGCCTAGGGAGACAGGGGGCTGGTCAGCCCCAGCATTTT	CASSLGRQGAGQPQHF
TRBV19	TRBJ2-2	NA	TRBD2	TGTGCCAGTAGTGATAGGACTAGCGGATACACCGGGGAGCTGTTTTTT	CASSDRTSGYTGELFF
TRBV7-9	TRBJ2-2	NA	NA	TGTGCCAGCAGCTTGGCAGATAACACCGGGGAGCTGTTTTTT	CASSLADNTGELFF
TRBV7-2	TRBJ2-7	NA	TRBD1	TGTGCCAGCAGCTTGGGGGACAGGCTCATCTACGAGCAGTACTTC	CASSLGDRLIYEQYF
TRBV7-9	TRBJ1-2	NA	NA	TGTGCCAGCAGAGGGGGACGTTGGCCCTACTATGGCTACACCTTC	CASRGGRWPYYGYTF
TRBV6-5	TRBJ2-3	NA	NA	TGTGCCAGCAGCCGACCGAGGGATACGCAGTATTTT	CASSRPRDTQYF
TRBV5-5	TRBJ2-1	NA	NA	TGTGCCAGCAGTTTTGGCCCGGGACTGATAAACAATGAGCAGTTCTTC	CASSFGPGLINNEQFF
TRBV6-5	TRBJ1-5	NA	NA	TGTGCCAGCAGTTACTCGAGGGCGGGGGCAGGACAGCCCCAGCATTTT	CASSYSRAGAGQPQHF
TRBV7-2	TRBJ2-7	once	TRBD2	TGTGCCAGCAGCTTACTCGGACTAGCGGGAAGCGAGCAGTACTTC	CASSLLGLAGSEQYF
TRBV2	TRBJ2-7	NA	TRBD2	TGTGCCAGCAGCGCAACTAGCGGGAGCTCCTACGAGCAGTACTTC	CASSATSGSSYEQYF
TRBV28	TRBJ1-5	once	TRBD1	TGTGCCAGCGCTCCCCTAGACAGGGTGCGAAGCAATCAGCCCCAGCATTTT	CASAPLDRVRSNQPQHF
TRBV6-5	TRBJ2-1	NA	NA	TGTGCCAGCAGTGTAGCGGTAACGAATGAGCAGTTCTTC	CASSVAVTNEQFF